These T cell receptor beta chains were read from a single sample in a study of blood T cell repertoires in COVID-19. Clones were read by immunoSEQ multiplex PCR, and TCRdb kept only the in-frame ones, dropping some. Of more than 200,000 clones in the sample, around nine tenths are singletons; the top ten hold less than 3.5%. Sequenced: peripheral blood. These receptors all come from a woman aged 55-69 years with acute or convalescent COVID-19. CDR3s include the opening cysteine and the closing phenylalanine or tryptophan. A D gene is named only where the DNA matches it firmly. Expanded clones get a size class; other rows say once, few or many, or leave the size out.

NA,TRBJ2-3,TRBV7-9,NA,CASSRSTDTQYF,TGTGCCAGCAGCCGTAGCACAGATACGCAGTATTTT
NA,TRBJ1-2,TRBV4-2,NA,CASSLEDNYGYTF,TGTGCCAGCAGCCTGGAGGACAACTATGGCTACACCTTC
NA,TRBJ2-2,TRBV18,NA,CASSPISVGMGGELFF,TGTGCCAGCTCACCAATCTCCGTCGGGATGGGCGGGGAGCTGTTTTTT
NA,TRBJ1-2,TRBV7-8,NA,CASSLDTNYGYTF,TGTGCCAGCAGCTTAGACACAAACTATGGCTACACCTTC
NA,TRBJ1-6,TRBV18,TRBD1,CASSQDRENSPLHF,TGTGCCAGCTCACAAGACAGGGAGAATTCACCCCTCCACTTT
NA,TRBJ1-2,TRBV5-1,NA,CASSLEYGANYGYTF,TGCGCCAGCAGCTTGGAATACGGAGCTAACTATGGCTACACCTTC
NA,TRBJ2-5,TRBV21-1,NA,CASSNLLARVETQYF,TGTGCCAGCAGCAACTTACTAGCGAGAGTTGAGACCCAGTACTTC
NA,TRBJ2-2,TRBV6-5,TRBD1,CASSYSMQGATGELFF,TGTGCCAGCAGTTACTCAATGCAGGGGGCCACCGGGGAGCTGTTTTTT
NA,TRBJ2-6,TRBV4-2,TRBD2,CASSQVVAGGVSGANVLTF,TGTGCCAGCAGCCAAGTTGTAGCGGGGGGAGTCTCTGGGGCCAACGTCCTGACTTTC
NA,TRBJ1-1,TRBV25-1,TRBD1,CASIMTGGGSAFF,TGTGCCAGTATTATGACAGGGGGCGGTTCAGCTTTCTTT
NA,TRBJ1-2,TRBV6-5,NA,CASVGGNYGYTF,TGTGCCAGCGTCGGCGGGAACTATGGCTACACCTTC
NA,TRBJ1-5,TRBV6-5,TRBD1,CASSPDRGGNQPQHF,TGTGCCAGCAGCCCGGACAGGGGGGGCAATCAGCCCCAGCATTTT
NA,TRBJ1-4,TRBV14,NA,CASSRGGYEKLFF,TGTGCCAGCAGCCGCGGGGGGTATGAAAAACTGTTTTTT
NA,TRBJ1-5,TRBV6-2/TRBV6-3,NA,CASSYSPGVSNQPQHF,TGTGCCAGCAGTTACTCTCCCGGGGTGAGCAATCAGCCCCAGCATTTT
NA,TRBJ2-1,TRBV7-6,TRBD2,CASSSNLGLAGLPEQFF,TGTGCCAGCAGCTCCAACCTGGGACTAGCGGGATTGCCTGAGCAGTTCTTC
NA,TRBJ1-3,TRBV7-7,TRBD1,CASSSDRGHNTIYF,TGTGCTAGCAGCTCGGACAGGGGTCACAACACCATATATTTT
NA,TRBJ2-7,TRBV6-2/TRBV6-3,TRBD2,CASSYRASGRSYEQYF,TGTGCCAGCAGTTACAGAGCTAGCGGGAGATCCTACGAGCAGTACTTC
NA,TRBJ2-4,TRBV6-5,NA,CASKGGPGNIQYF,TGTGCCAGCAAGGGGGGGCCGGGAAACATTCAGTACTTC
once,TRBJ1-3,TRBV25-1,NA,CASSASGGTRNTIYF,TGTGCCAGCAGTGCCAGTGGAGGAACGAGGAACACCATATATTTT
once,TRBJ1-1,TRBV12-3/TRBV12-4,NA,CASRDHRYTEAFF,TGTGCCAGCAGAGACCACAGGTACACTGAAGCTTTCTTT
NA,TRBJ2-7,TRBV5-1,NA,CASSLDRADEQYF,TGCGCCAGCAGCTTGGACAGGGCTGACGAGCAGTACTTC
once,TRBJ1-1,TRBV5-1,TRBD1,CASSGQGYTEAFF,TGCGCCAGCAGCGGACAGGGGTACACTGAAGCTTTCTTT
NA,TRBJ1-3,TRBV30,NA,CAWTQGTPGNTIYF,TGTGCCTGGACTCAGGGGACCCCTGGAAACACCATATATTTT
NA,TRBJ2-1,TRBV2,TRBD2,CASKIGGESDEQFF,TGTGCCAGCAAGATCGGGGGGGAAAGCGATGAGCAGTTCTTC
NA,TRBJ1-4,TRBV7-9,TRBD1,CASSLTTGGFKLFF,TGTGCCAGCAGCTTAACGACAGGGGGCTTTAAACTGTTTTTT
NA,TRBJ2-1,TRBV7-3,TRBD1,CASSKDRGNYNEQFF,TGTGCCAGCAGTAAGGACAGGGGAAACTACAATGAGCAGTTCTTC
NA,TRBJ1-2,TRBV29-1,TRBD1,CSVDPLQGARGYTF,TGCAGCGTTGACCCACTTCAGGGGGCGCGGGGCTACACCTTC
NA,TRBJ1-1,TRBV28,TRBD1,CASSLLTGLNLNTEAFF,TGTGCCAGCAGTTTACTGACAGGGCTGAATTTGAACACTGAAGCTTTCTTT
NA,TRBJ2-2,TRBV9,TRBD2,CASSVGPVSGTSGRAVGPGELFF,TGTGCCAGCAGCGTAGGACCTGTGAGTGGGACTAGCGGGAGGGCGGTCGGCCCCGGGGAGCTGTTTTTT
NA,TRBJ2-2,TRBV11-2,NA,CASSLVPIAGELFF,TGTGCCAGCAGCTTAGTCCCCATTGCCGGGGAGCTGTTTTTT
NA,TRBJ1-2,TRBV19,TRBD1,CASSYRGTGAGSYGYTF,TGTGCCAGTAGCTATAGGGGGACAGGGGCCGGGAGCTATGGCTACACCTTC
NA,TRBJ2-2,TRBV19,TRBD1,CASSLRTGYTGELFF,TGTGCCAGTAGTCTTAGGACAGGGTACACCGGGGAGCTGTTTTTT
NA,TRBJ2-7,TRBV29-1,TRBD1,CSVGDRDYEQYF,TGCAGCGTTGGAGACAGGGACTACGAGCAGTACTTC
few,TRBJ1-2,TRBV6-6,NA,CASSYSRVNYGYTF,TGTGCCAGCAGTTACTCGAGAGTTAACTATGGCTACACCTTC
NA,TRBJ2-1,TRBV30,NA,CAWSPSYNEQFF,TGTGCCTGGAGTCCTTCCTACAATGAGCAGTTCTTC
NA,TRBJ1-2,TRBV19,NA,CASSISGGGDGGYTF,TGTGCCAGTAGTATATCGGGGGGCGGAGATGGTGGCTACACCTTC